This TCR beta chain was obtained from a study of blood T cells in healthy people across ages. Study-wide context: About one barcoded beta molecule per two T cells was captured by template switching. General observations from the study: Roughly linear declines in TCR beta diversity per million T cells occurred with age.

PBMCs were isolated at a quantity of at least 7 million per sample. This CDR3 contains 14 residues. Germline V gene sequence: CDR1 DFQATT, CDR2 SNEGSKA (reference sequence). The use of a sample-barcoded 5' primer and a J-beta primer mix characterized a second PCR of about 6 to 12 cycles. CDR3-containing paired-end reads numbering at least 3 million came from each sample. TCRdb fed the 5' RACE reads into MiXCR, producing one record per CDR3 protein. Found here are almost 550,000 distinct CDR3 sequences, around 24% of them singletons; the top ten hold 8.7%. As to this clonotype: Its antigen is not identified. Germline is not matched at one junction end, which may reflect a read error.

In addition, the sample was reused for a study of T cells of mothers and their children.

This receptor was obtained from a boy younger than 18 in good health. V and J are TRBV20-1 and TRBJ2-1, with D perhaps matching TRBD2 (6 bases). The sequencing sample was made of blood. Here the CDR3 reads CSARRGSSYNERFF. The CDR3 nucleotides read TGCAGTGCTAGACGGGGGAGCTCCTACAATGAGCGGTTCTTC.